This T cell receptor (beta chain) was observed in a study of CD8 T cells in ankylosing spondylitis. This clonotype was seen many times. TCRdb itself ran the 5' RACE reads through MiXCR, one entry per CDR3 protein. Found here are a few hundred thousand distinct CDR3 sequences, roughly 18% of them singletons; the top ten hold less than 35%. The CDR3 covers 15 residues. CDR1 is LGHDT, CDR2 YNNKEL, per germline (reference sequence). The V gene lost 1 base and the J gene lost 0 bases, with 10 bases spanning the gap. Sequencing was done on a sample of blood, either unsorted or a sorted T cell fraction (not recorded which). This chain uses TRBV3-1 with TRBJ2-7; D is unclear. The sequence was collected from a male donor with ankylosing spondylitis or in good health (not recorded which). This CDR3 reads CASSQVTKHSYEQYF. As DNA, the CDR3 is TGTGCCAGCAGCCAAGTTACCAAACACTCCTACGAGCAGTACTTC.